The entry that follows covers one TCR beta chain sequence. The data are from a study of blood T cell repertoires in COVID-19. About the research overall: From the United States, Italy and Spain came samples of acute and convalescent COVID-19. PBMCs, B-cell-depleted T cells, or T cells provided the cDNA or gDNA that made up the material.

The data were produced by immunoSEQ multiplex PCR, yet TCRdb's version contains in-frame clones alone and is incomplete. The sample holds around 220,000 clones, roughly nine tenths seen once. The CDR3 has 14 amino acids. Germline CDR1 SGHAT, CDR2 FQNNGV. Trimming stripped 5 bases from V and 4 bases from J, with 11 bases between. The sequenced material came from peripheral blood. The V and J genes are TRBV11-2 and TRBJ2-2; D remains ambiguous. The TCR was taken from a woman aged 45-60 years with acute or convalescent COVID-19. CDR3 region: CASSEQMTTGELFF. DNA of the CDR3: TGTGCCAGCAGCGAACAGATGACCACCGGGGAGCTGTTTTTT. Combining the CDR3 with reference TRBV11-2 and TRBJ2-2 gives the whole variable domain EAGVAQSPRYKIIEKRQSVAFWCNPISGHATLYWYQQILGQGPKLLIQFQNNGVVDDSQLPKDRFSAERLKGVDSTLKIQPAKLEDSAVYLCASSEQMTTGELFFGEGSRLTVL.